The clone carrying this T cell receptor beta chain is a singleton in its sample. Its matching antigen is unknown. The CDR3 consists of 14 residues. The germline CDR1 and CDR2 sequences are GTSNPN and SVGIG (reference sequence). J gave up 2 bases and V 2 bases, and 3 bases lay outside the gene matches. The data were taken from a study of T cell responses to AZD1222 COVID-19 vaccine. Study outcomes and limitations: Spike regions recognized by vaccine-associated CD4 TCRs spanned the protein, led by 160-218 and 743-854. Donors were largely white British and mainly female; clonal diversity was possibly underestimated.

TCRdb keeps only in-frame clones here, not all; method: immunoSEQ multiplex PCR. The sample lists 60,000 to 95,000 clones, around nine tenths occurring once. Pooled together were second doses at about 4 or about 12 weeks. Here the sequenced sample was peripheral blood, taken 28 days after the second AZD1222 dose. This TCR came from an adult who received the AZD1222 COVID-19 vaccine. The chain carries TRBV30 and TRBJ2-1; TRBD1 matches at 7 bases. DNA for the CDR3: TGTGCCTGGAGTAGGGGACAGACCTACAATGAGCAGTTCTTC. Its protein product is CAWSRGQTYNEQFF.